This T cell receptor (beta chain) was captured in a study of response to subunit inactivated influenza vaccine. TCRdb re-called the RT-PCR reads through MiXCR, storing one row per CDR3 protein. Of fewer than 350,000 distinct CDR3 sequences detected, 21% appear once; the ten largest clones hold roughly 10%. This CDR3 spans 12 amino acids. Germline values: CDR1 LNHDA, CDR2 SQIVND (reference sequence). V lost 5 bases to trimming and J lost 6 bases, with 8 bases between them. This clonotype showed up just a few times. This receptor was taken from a man aged 50-75 years who received an inactivated influenza vaccine. Sequenced here: PBMCs from blood, sampled about 19 months after vaccination. The chain recombines TRBV19 with TRBJ2-1; D not resolved. The CDR3 loop is CASSPTPNEQFF. CDR3 nucleotides: TGTGCCAGTAGTCCCACCCCCAATGAGCAGTTCTTC.